The 12 T cell receptor beta chains listed next were all sequenced from one sample in a study of shared clonotypes between healthy human individuals. Here immunoSEQ multiplex PCR was the method, and the copy in TCRdb shows in-frame clones only, minus some. The data contain about 490,000 clones, about 80% of them singletons. The sequenced sample consisted of PBMCs. The origin of the receptors is a woman in her forties in good health. Some clones in this sample may be carry-over from other donors' samples.

The chain combines TRBV5-1 with TRBJ2-3; 9 bases agree with TRBD1. Germline V CDR1 and CDR2: SGHRS, YFSETQ. The CDR3 consists of 14 residues. J lost 4 bases, V lost 2 bases, and 2 bases had no gene match. CDR3 bases: TGCGCCAGCAGCTTCGGGGACAGGGCAGATACGCAGTATTTT. Translated: CASSFGDRADTQYF. The full variable domain, completed using reference TRBV5-1 and TRBJ2-3, is KAGVTQTPRYLIKTRGQQVTLSCSPISGHRSVSWYQQTPGQGLQFLFEYFSETQRNKGNFPGRFSGRQFSNSRSEMNVSTLELGDSALYLCASSFGDRADTQYFGPGTRLTVL.

V and J are TRBV27 and TRBJ1-2; D remains unclear. CDR1 MNHEY and CDR2 SMNVEV come from the germline V gene (reference sequence). This CDR3 has 12 amino acids. The V gene lost 7 bases and the J gene lost 6 bases, with 12 bases spanning the gap. CDR3 in amino acids: CASILQGHGYTF. DNA of the CDR3: TGTGCCAGCATCCTACAAGGTCATGGCTACACCTTC.

J is TRBJ2-3 and V is TRBV18; D gene ambiguous. V lost 3 bases, J lost 2 bases, and 12 bases lay in between. Germline V gene data show CDR1 as KGHSH and CDR2 as LQKENI. CDR3 size: 15 residues. CDR3 loop: CASSPGGGPTDTQYF. CDR3 DNA sequence: TGTGCCAGCTCACCCGGTGGCGGCCCCACAGATACGCAGTATTTT.

The chain employs TRBV30 and TRBJ2-5; no clear D gene. V was shortened by 3 bases and J by 3 bases, with 8 bases between the two germline ends. The germline V gene has CDR1 GTSNPN and CDR2 SVGIG (reference sequence). The CDR3 sequence is 12 residues long. The CDR3 loop reads CAWRISKETQYF. CDR3 DNA sequence: TGTGCCTGGAGAATTTCTAAAGAGACCCAGTACTTC.

This rearrangement joins TRBV7-9 to TRBJ2-1; no clear D gene. Trimming left V 5 bases short and J 8 bases short, with 10 bases between. Germline-derived CDR1 and CDR2 are SEHNR and FQNEAQ (reference sequence). The CDR3 covers 12 residues. The DNA for the CDR3 is TGTGCCAGCAGCCCTGACTGGGATGAGCAGTTCTTC. Amino acids: CASSPDWDEQFF.

The V call is TRBV7-2, the J call TRBJ2-7, with D perhaps matching TRBD1 (5 bases). Trimming pared 1 base from V and 0 bases from J, leaving 10 bases between. The CDR3 spans 15 residues. Per the germline V gene, CDR1 is SGHTA and CDR2 is FQGNSA. The CDR3, as DNA: TGTGCCAGCAGCTTAGAGGGGTTTTACTCCTACGAGCAGTACTTC. Translation gives CASSLEGFYSYEQYF.

The chain joins TRBV15 to TRBJ2-1; the match to TRBD2 covers 13 bases. The J segment lost 8 bases and the V segment lost 10 bases, leaving 5 bases of the junction unmatched. Germline V gene data show CDR1 as LNHNV and CDR2 as YYDKDF (reference sequence). The CDR3 covers 13 residues. CDR3 nucleotides: TGTGCCATCGGACTAGCGGGAGTATATGAGCAGTTCTTC. Its protein product is CAIGLAGVYEQFF.

The CDR3: CASSLDSKETQYF. CDR3 nucleotides: TGTGCCAGCAGCTTGGACAGTAAAGAGACCCAGTACTTC. The V and J genes are TRBV5-4 and TRBJ2-5; D is unclear. The V gene's germline CDR1 is SGHNT and CDR2 YYREEE (reference sequence). This CDR3 comprises 13 residues. V lost 0 bases, J lost 3 bases, and 6 bases lay in between.

This chain joins TRBV10-3 and TRBJ2-7; the D is unclear. The V end lost 4 bases, the J end lost 0 bases, and 10 bases lay between the germline ends. The germline CDR1 and CDR2 sequences are ENHRY and SYGVKD. The CDR3 extends over 14 amino acids. The chain's CDR3 is CAISVARSSYEQYF. The CDR3 bases are TGTGCCATCAGTGTGGCCAGGAGCTCCTACGAGCAGTACTTC.

V usage is TRBV2 and J usage is TRBJ2-1, with 7 bases that match TRBD2. Germline trimming cut 4 bases from V and 10 bases from J; bases unmatched to any gene: 7. This CDR3 contains 13 residues. From germline, CDR1 is SNHLY and CDR2 FYNNEI. The DNA for the CDR3 is TGTGCCAGCAGTGGGGTCCGGGGAGGGGAGCAGTTCTTC. It is translated as CASSGVRGGEQFF.

This chain joins TRBV11-2 and TRBJ2-7; 12 bases line up with TRBD2. The CDR3 is 15 amino acids. J lost 2 bases, V lost 3 bases, and 2 bases had no gene match. CDR1 SGHAT and CDR2 FQNNGV come from the germline V gene. The CDR3 loop reads CASSLSSGGAYEQYF. DNA of the CDR3: TGTGCCAGCAGCTTGTCTAGCGGGGGGGCCTACGAGCAGTACTTC.

The rearrangement links TRBV11-1 to TRBJ2-7; no firm D call. The CDR3 is made up of 17 amino acids. The germline V gene has CDR1 SGHAT and CDR2 FQDESV (reference sequence). V was cut by 1 base and J by 5 bases, with 21 bases left in between. The CDR3 DNA reads as TGTGCCAGCAGCTTAGTGCCCCCCGGAGCGAATCCCCACGAGCAGTACTTC. This translates into CASSLVPPGANPHEQYF.